This T cell receptor beta chain was obtained from a study of spatial heterogeneity in lung cancer. Time point described: blood at routine non-recurrence follow-up after resection. Researchers sequenced whole RNA taken from tumor, nontumor lung or frozen PBMC without sorting. Individually, TCR cDNA molecules were each labelled with a unique molecular identifier. TCRdb fed the 5' RACE reads into MiXCR, producing one record per CDR3 protein. This sample has tens of thousands of distinct CDR3 sequences; 4.5% to 7.5% occur once, and the top ten carry 20% to 25%. Germline V lookup: CDR1 MNHEY, CDR2 SVGEGT. After removal of 6 bases from V and 2 bases from J, the junction contained 6 bases not matched to a gene. The CDR3 spans 15 residues.

The sequenced sample was PBMCs, obtained at follow-up. The chain employs TRBV6-2 or TRBV6-3 and TRBJ2-3; 9 positions agree with TRBD2. This clonotype originated in a male donor with early-stage non-small cell lung cancer. This CDR3 is CASSKRGVDTDTQYF. In nucleotides, the CDR3 is TGTGCCAGCAGCAAGCGGGGGGTAGACACAGATACGCAGTATTTT.